The entry below describes one T cell receptor (beta chain). Its antigen target is currently unknown. A single base separates this from a much larger clone, so it may be a read error. V lost 5 bases and J lost 0 bases; the stretch between them is 11 bases long. Including cysteine and phenylalanine, the CDR3 has 14 amino acids. Only the CDR3 region is kept as DNA, spanning 42 bases read in frame from base 1. Sequences SGHVS (CDR1) and FNYEAQ (CDR2) are obtained from the germline V gene. The label giving this sample's time point can be read as: longitudinal time-point 3. Healthy controls were blood bank volunteers in Maryland, USA. Unsorted PBMC libraries were generated from 2 million PBMCs stored in RNAlater at -80 °C until RNA extraction. Peripheral blood was subjected to Ficoll-Hypaque density gradient centrifugation to isolate PBMCs, which were then cryopreserved in liquid nitrogen. These data come from a study of neurological immune-mediated disorders (dated by TCRdb to between 2018 and 2021). For the study in its entirety: The study compared peripheral blood TCR-beta repertoires of HTLV-I-associated myelopathy (HAM/TSP) patients, multiple sclerosis patients and healthy controls using UMI-based sequencing. Of the approximately 70 subjects in the cohort, about 15 were HAM/TSP patients, approximately 34 were multiple sclerosis patients, and about 20 were healthy controls. Longitudinal HAM/TSP donors and healthy donors each had 3 time-points at intervals of roughly 3-40 months. Alongside PBMC samples, the set of approximately 100 TCR-beta libraries contained longitudinal samples, technical triplicates, and paired CD4+ and CD8+ T-cell subsets that had been sorted.

To synthesize cDNA, template-switch 5'RACE was performed with a primer carrying a 10-nucleotide random unique molecular identifier so that each TCR transcript was tagged. Each sequencing run produced over 200 million TCR-beta sequences covering 15-18 subjects. The RNeasy kit was used to extract total RNA. Using the KAPA Real-time Library Amplification kit, TCR-beta VDJ regions were amplified with primers for the TCR constant region and the 5'RACE anchor. Sample indexes and Illumina adaptors were added in a first PCR, after which library yield was increased in a second PCR. After purification with Ampure beads, the TCR product of roughly 650 bp was size-selected on a 2% E-gel SizeSelection system. Before pooling, library quality was checked on a Bioanalyzer, concentration was measured with Qubit, and libraries were quantified with the Kapa Library Quantification kit. An Illumina HiSeq 2500 was used to sequence the libraries paired-end at 2 x 150 bp. To increase sequence diversity, roughly 25-31% phiX was spiked into each library pool. In the authors' own workflow: Quality-filtered reads were processed with the UMI-based MiGEC pipeline, which removed over 75% of raw TCR sequences during error correction. IMGT germline references were used for alignment of VDJ genes, and clonotypes were defined by a unique CDR3 amino acid sequence together with V-J genes. Clonal expansion, Shannon diversity, and CDR3 relatedness (CalcPairwiseDistances, ClusterSamples) were evaluated with VDJtools, and phylogenetic trees were built with CLCbio workbench. Clones with at least 8 unique UMIs were defined as expanded, with this threshold being based on coefficient-of-variation modelling across technical triplicates. The raw public data were reprocessed by TCRdb itself: fastp quality trimming at Q25, MiXCR clonotype calling, in-frame beta chains only. Each CDR3 protein appears once, grouped with its most common genes and DNA. These V and J calls originate from TCRdb's pipeline instead of the authors' own analysis. The sample records more than 50,000 distinct CDR3 sequences, 7% to 10% of which are singletons. Over 1.5% of the sample is taken by the ten largest.

What the research found in general, with its limitations: No identical CDR3 amino acid sequences were found to be shared among expanded clones across subjects, suggesting that TCR-beta repertoires were private in all groups. TCR clonal expansion was highest in HAM/TSP patients and lowest in MS patients, with MS patients falling below even healthy controls.

Sequenced sample: PBMCs. The chain is assembled from TRBV7-6 and TRBJ2-7; matching of 6 bases hints at TRBD1 as the D gene. The TCR was taken from a woman between 40 and 50 years old in good health. The CDR3 has the sequence CASSPLQGSYEQYF. At the DNA level, the sequence is TGTGCCAGCAGCCCCTTACAGGGCTCCTACGAGCAGTACTTC.